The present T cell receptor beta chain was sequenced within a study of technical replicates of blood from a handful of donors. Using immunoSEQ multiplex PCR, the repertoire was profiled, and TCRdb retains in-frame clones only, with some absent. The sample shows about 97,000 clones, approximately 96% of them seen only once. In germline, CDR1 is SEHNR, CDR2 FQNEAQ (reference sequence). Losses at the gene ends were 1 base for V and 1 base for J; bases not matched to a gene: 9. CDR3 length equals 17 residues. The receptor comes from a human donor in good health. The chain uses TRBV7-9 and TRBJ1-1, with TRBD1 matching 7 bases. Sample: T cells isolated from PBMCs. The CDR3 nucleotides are TGTGCCAGCAGCTTAGTCGGGACCGGGACAGAGAACACTGAAGCTTTCTTT. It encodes CASSLVGTGTENTEAFF.